This T cell receptor (beta chain) was found in a study of T cells in Graves' hyperthyroidism and ophthalmopathy. A lack of ophthalmopathy progression within 18 months defined stable Graves' hyperthyroidism. Pregnant or lactating patients were excluded, as were those with uncontrolled infection or other autoimmune disease. TCR beta CDR3 region amplification was performed from RNA transcripts. TCR CDR3 regions were first amplified by RT-PCR with HTBI primers. Each CDR3 protein gets one entry after TCRdb re-called the multiplex PCR reads with MiXCR. Of hundreds of thousands of distinct CDR3 sequences listed, 11% to 15% are singletons. General study findings and limits: The majority of expanded thyroid clonotypes above 0.001 also appeared in blood. In validation, the model predicted ophthalmopathy. These predictions came a median roughly 7.1 months before onset.

Of note for this clonotype: Its antigen is not identified. A much larger clone sits a single nucleotide away, making a read error possible.

This CDR3 has 12 residues. Germline CDR1 reads DFQATT; CDR2 reads SNEGSKA (reference sequence). V was clipped by 2 bases and J by 9 bases, with 14 bases between them. This TCR came from a young woman with Graves' hyperthyroidism. What was sequenced was blood. The rearrangement uses TRBV20-1 and TRBJ2-7, with D possibly TRBD1 on 6 matching bases. The CDR3 coding sequence is TGCAGTGCTAGATCCCTGGGACACGGGCAGTACTTC. Translated: CSARSLGHGQYF.